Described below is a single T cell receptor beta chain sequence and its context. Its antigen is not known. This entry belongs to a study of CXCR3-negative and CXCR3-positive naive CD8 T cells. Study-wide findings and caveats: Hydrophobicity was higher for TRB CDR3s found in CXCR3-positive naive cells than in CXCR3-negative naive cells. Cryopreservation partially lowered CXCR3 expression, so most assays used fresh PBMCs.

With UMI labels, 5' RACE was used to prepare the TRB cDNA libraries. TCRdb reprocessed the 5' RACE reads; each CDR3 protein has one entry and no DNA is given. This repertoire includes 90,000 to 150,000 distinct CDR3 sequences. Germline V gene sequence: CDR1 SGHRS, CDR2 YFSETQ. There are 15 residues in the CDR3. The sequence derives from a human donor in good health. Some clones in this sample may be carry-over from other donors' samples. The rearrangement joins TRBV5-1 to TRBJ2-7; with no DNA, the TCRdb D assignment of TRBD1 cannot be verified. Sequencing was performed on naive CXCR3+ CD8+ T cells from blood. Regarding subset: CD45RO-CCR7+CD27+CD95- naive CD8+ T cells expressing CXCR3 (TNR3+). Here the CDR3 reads CASSATRELIYEQYF.